The clone carrying this T cell receptor beta chain was counted at least ten times. Its antigen is not identified. This specimen comes from a study of glioma-infiltrating T cells. Study results and limitations: Very few CDR3 sequences were shared between tissue and blood. Tissue-blood divergence was below expectation in non-neoplastic patients, above in gliomas.

Amplification of TCR alpha and beta CDR3 regions from RNA used iRepertoire nested multiplex PCR. Tissue mRNA or PBMC total RNA, roughly 100-400 ng, went into one-step reverse transcription and amplification. TCRdb processed the multiplex PCR reads anew with MiXCR; each CDR3 protein has one entry. Of roughly 120,000 distinct CDR3 sequences listed, less than 30% are singletons. After removal of 0 bases from V and 3 bases from J, the junction contained 14 bases not matched to a gene. Germline-derived CDR1 and CDR2 are DFQATT and SNEGSKA (reference sequence). CDR3 size: 18 residues. This sequence joins TRBV20-1 and TRBJ2-7; 10 bases agree with TRBD2. The TCR originated in a human donor with low-grade glioma or glioblastoma, undergoing nonglioma brain surgery, or in good health (not recorded which). The sample consisted of glioma tissue, nonneoplastic brain tissue, or PBMCs (not recorded which). The CDR3: CSARDLYGLSSGSYEQYF. In DNA, the CDR3 is TGCAGTGCTAGAGATCTTTACGGGCTGTCTAGCGGGAGCTACGAGCAGTACTTC.